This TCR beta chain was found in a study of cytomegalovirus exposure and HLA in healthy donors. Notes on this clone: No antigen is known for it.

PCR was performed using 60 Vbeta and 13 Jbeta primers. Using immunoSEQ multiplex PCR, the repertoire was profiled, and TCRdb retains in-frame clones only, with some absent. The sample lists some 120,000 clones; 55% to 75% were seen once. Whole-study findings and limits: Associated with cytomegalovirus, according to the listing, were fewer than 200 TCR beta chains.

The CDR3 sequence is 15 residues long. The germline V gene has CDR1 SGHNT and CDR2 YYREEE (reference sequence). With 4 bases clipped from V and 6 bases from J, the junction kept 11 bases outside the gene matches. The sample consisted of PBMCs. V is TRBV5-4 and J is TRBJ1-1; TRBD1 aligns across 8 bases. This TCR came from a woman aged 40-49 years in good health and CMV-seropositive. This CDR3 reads CASSQGQGEWAEAFF. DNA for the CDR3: TGTGCCAGCAGCCAAGGACAGGGAGAATGGGCTGAAGCTTTCTTT. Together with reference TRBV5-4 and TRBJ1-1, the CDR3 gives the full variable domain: ETGVTQSPTHLIKTRGQQVTLRCSSQSGHNTVSWYQQALGQGPQFIFQYYREEENGRGNFPPRFSGLQFPNYSSELNVNALELDDSALYLCASSQGQGEWAEAFFGQGTRLTVV.